Shown below are 7 T cell receptor beta chains from a single sample sequenced in a study of T cells after yellow fever vaccination. TCRdb called the 5' RACE reads again in MiXCR, with one record for every CDR3 protein. This table holds a few hundred thousand distinct CDR3 sequences, roughly 7% found once. The starting material was PBMCs, obtained more than 35 days after the first yellow fever vaccination. The receptors were sampled from a young man who received the YFV17D yellow fever vaccine.

This clonotype was recorded many times. The genes are TRBV7-9 and TRBJ2-1, with 7 bases lining up with TRBD1. Germline loops: CDR1 SEHNR, CDR2 FQNEAQ (reference sequence). CDR3 size: 14 residues. V lost 6 bases, J lost 3 bases, and 5 bases stayed unmatched. The CDR3 nucleotides are TGTGCCAGCAGTGACAGGGCCTACTACAATGAGCAGTTCTTC. Translation: CASSDRAYYNEQFF.

This clonotype was observed many times. The rearrangement uses TRBV28 and TRBJ2-1, with 7 bases matching TRBD1. CDR3 size: 15 residues. Germline values: CDR1 MDHEN, CDR2 SYDVKM. J was trimmed by 9 bases and V by 5 bases; bases with no gene match: 13. The CDR3 DNA follows: TGTGCCAGCAGTAGCCCGGGAAGGGACAGATCTGAGCAGTTCTTC. Amino acids: CASSSPGRDRSEQFF.

The chain recombines TRBV20-1 with TRBJ2-1, with 8 nucleotides matching TRBD2. Unmatched junction bases numbered 20, after V lost 5 bases and J lost 8 bases. The length of the CDR3 is 17 residues. In germline, CDR1 is DFQATT, CDR2 SNEGSKA (reference sequence). CDR3 residues: CSAGPIESERGLYEQFF. The CDR3 DNA sequence: TGCAGTGCTGGGCCTATCGAATCTGAGCGGGGGCTGTATGAGCAGTTCTTC.

This clonotype was seen only a few times. This chain uses TRBV4-2 with TRBJ1-5; D is unresolved. V was pared by 0 bases and J by 5 bases, with 11 bases between. CDR1 LGHNA and CDR2 YNFKEQ come from the germline V gene. This CDR3 comprises 15 residues. CDR3 nucleotide sequence: TGTGCCAGCAGCCAAGATGGTCTTAGTTATCAGCCCCAGCATTTT. This encodes CASSQDGLSYQPQHF.

The V gene is TRBV18, the J gene TRBJ2-5, with 8 bases fitting TRBD2. CDR1 KGHSH and CDR2 LQKENI come from the germline V gene. V lost 6 bases to trimming and J lost 4 bases; unmatched junction nucleotides: 10. The CDR3 is made up of 15 amino acids. CDR3: CASSPRRGDGETQYF. As DNA, the CDR3 is TGTGCCAGCTCCCCCAGGCGGGGGGATGGAGAGACCCAGTACTTC.

A few counts support this clonotype. The chain carries TRBV5-6 and TRBJ1-1; D gene uncertain. Trimming removed 0 bases from V and 0 bases from J, with 12 bases in between. This CDR3 has 16 residues. Germline CDR1 SGHDT, CDR2 YYEEEE. The CDR3 protein is CASSLDFGSMNTEAFF. CDR3 coding DNA: TGTGCCAGCAGCTTGGACTTTGGGAGCATGAACACTGAAGCTTTCTTT. Drawing the rest from reference TRBV5-6 and TRBJ1-1, the complete variable domain is DAGVTQSPTHLIKTRGQQVTLRCSPKSGHDTVSWYQQALGQGPQFIFQYYEEEERQRGNFPDRFSGHQFPNYSSELNVNALLLGDSALYLCASSLDFGSMNTEAFFGQGTRLTVV.

Notes on this clonotype: One junction end disagrees with the germline gene, perhaps due to a read error. The chain links TRBV4-1 to TRBJ2-1; D may be TRBD2 (6 bases). Germline CDR1 is MGHRA and CDR2 is YSYEKL. The CDR3 is made up of 14 amino acids. The CDR3 spells CARSPGGLYYEQFF. The CDR3 DNA follows: TGTGCCAGGAGCCCCGGGGGACTGTACTATGAGCAGTTCTTC.